The next 24 T cell receptor beta chains were all read from a single sample in a study of shared clonotypes between healthy human individuals. The data were produced by immunoSEQ multiplex PCR, yet TCRdb's version contains in-frame clones alone and is incomplete. The sample carries more than 2 million clones, 90% to 97% recorded once. Sequencing was performed on naive CD4+ T cells sorted from blood. Indicated subset: CD45RA+ positively selected. The receptor source for this set is a young man in good health.

The chain is built from TRBV5-1 and TRBJ1-1, with TRBD1 matching 8 bases. V was clipped by 4 bases and J by 4 bases; unmatched bases: 9. This CDR3 is built from 15 residues. The V gene's germline CDR1 is SGHRS and CDR2 YFSETQ. CDR3 coding DNA: TGCGCCAGCAGCGACGGACAGGGCCGGGGCACTGAAGCTTTCTTT. Protein product: CASSDGQGRGTEAFF.

This chain connects TRBV4-1 to TRBJ2-3; TRBD2 aligns across 9 bases. The ends lost 1 base at V and 9 bases at J; junction bases unmatched: 5. The germline V gene has CDR1 MGHRA and CDR2 YSYEKL. The CDR3 totals 14 residues. The CDR3 sequence: CASSQGPLAGTQYF. The CDR3 DNA follows: TGCGCCAGCAGCCAAGGCCCCCTAGCGGGGACGCAGTATTTT.

The CDR3 loop reads CASSPGLAGLTYEQYF. In DNA, the CDR3 is TGTGCCAGCTCACCCGGACTAGCGGGGTTGACCTACGAGCAGTACTTC. V usage is TRBV18 and J usage is TRBJ2-7; TRBD2 aligns across 12 bases. Germline trimming cut 3 bases from V and 2 bases from J; bases unmatched to any gene: 5. Germline-derived CDR1 and CDR2 are KGHSH and LQKENI. The CDR3 has 16 residues.

The chain carries TRBV2 and TRBJ2-7; 8 bases align to TRBD1. Losses at the gene ends were 7 bases for V and 1 base for J; bases not matched to a gene: 3. This CDR3 comprises 13 residues. Germline V gene sequence: CDR1 SNHLY, CDR2 FYNNEI. CDR3 in amino acids: CASTGQESYEQYF. The CDR3 nucleotides read TGTGCCAGCACGGGACAGGAGTCCTACGAGCAGTACTTC.

The rearrangement uses TRBV7-2 and TRBJ2-7; D possibly corresponds to TRBD2 (6 bases). Between the trimmed V and J ends, which lost 4 bases and 0 bases, there was a span of 16 bases. CDR1 SGHTA and CDR2 FQGNSA come from the germline V gene. This CDR3 comprises 16 residues. In DNA, the CDR3 is TGTGCCAGCAGCTCGGGACTTGGACCGAGCTCCTACGAGCAGTACTTC. It codes for CASSSGLGPSSYEQYF.

The chain is built from TRBV6-5 and TRBJ2-2, with D possibly TRBD2 on 6 matching bases. Germline-derived CDR1 and CDR2 are MNHEY and SVGAGI. The CDR3 has 14 amino acids. The germline V and J ends were trimmed by 5 bases and 6 bases, with 13 bases remaining between them. The CDR3 sequence: CASSARTIPGELFF. In DNA, the CDR3 is TGTGCCAGCAGTGCTCGGACTATTCCCGGGGAGCTGTTTTTT.

CDR3 nucleotides: TGTGCCAGCAGCTTAGTCATATATGGCTACACCTTC. Its protein is CASSLVIYGYTF. The rearrangement links TRBV7-2 to TRBJ1-2; no clear D gene. V shed 1 base and J shed 5 bases, with 5 bases lying between them. Germline values: CDR1 SGHTA, CDR2 FQGNSA. CDR3 length: 12 residues.

The chain uses TRBV7-9 and TRBJ2-6; no firm D call. This CDR3 region has 18 residues. Germline CDR1 and CDR2: SEHNR and FQNEAQ (reference sequence). V was shortened by 0 bases and J by 0 bases, with 12 bases between the two germline ends. The CDR3 nucleotides read TGTGCCAGCAGCTTAGCTCGCAGCCAGACCTCTGGGGCCAACGTCCTGACTTTC. It codes for CASSLARSQTSGANVLTF.

The rearrangement links TRBV1 to TRBJ2-1; the table's D gene call, TRBD2, was not cross checked with the DNA. TRBV1 has pseudogene status. This CDR3 region has 16 residues. CDR3 sequence reads: CTSSQEGTSGNDEQFF. CDR3 DNA: TGCACCAGCAGCCAAGAGGGGACTAGCGGGAACGATGAGCAGTTCTTC.

The chain combines TRBV9 with TRBJ1-2, with D tentatively TRBD1 (5 bases). CDR1 is SGDLS, CDR2 YYNGEE, per germline. The V and J ends lost 3 bases and 1 base respectively, with 13 bases between them. CDR3 size: 15 residues. CDR3 in DNA: TGTGCCAGCAGCGCCAGCGGGGGGTTTAACTATGGCTACACCTTC. Encoded protein: CASSASGGFNYGYTF. The full variable domain, with the rest looked up from reference TRBV9 and TRBJ1-2, is DSGVTQTPKHLITATGQRVTLRCSPRSGDLSVYWYQQSLDQGLQFLIQYYNGEERAKGNILERFSAQQFPDLHSELNLSSLELGDSALYFCASSASGGFNYGYTFGSGTRLTVV.

The chain joins TRBV7-2 to TRBJ2-7; TRBD1 might be the D (6 bases). The CDR3 extends over 14 amino acids. V lost 5 bases, J lost 3 bases, and 14 bases lay in between. The germline CDR1 and CDR2 sequences are SGHTA and FQGNSA. CDR3 region: CASSKTGQGYEQYF. In DNA, the CDR3 is TGTGCCAGCAGCAAGACAGGACAAGGCTACGAGCAGTACTTC.

The rearrangement joins TRBV2 to TRBJ1-2, with 7 bases matching TRBD1. The CDR3 length is 14 residues. V trimming: 3 bases; J trimming: 4 bases; junction bases outside the gene matches: 5. Germline CDR1 SNHLY, CDR2 FYNNEI. CDR3 nucleotides: TGTGCCAGCAGTGAGGCGACAGGGAGCTATGGCTACACCTTC. It codes for CASSEATGSYGYTF.

The J gene is TRBJ2-3, the V gene TRBV6-6; D possibly corresponds to TRBD2 (6 bases). CDR3 size: 15 residues. The germline gives CDR1 MNHNY, CDR2 SVGAGI (reference sequence). The V end was cut by 6 bases, the J end by 4 bases, with 17 bases between. CDR3 sequence reads: CASRDFGGLPDTQYF. CDR3 sequence (DNA): TGTGCCAGCAGGGATTTCGGAGGGCTCCCAGATACGCAGTATTTT.

This chain uses TRBV7-9 with TRBJ1-2; 7 bases line up with TRBD1. J lost 2 bases, V lost 1 base, and 7 bases had no gene match. CDR1 is SEHNR and CDR2 is FQNEAQ in the germline V gene (reference sequence). The CDR3 covers 16 residues. In DNA, the CDR3 is TGTGCCAGCAGCTTAGGGAGACAGGGCATCAACTATGGCTACACCTTC. Encoded protein: CASSLGRQGINYGYTF.

Of note for this clone: Other DNA sequences in the sample encode the same CDR3. V is TRBV7-9 and J is TRBJ2-2; D ambiguous. The V and J ends lost 1 base and 1 base respectively, with 1 base between them. This CDR3 comprises 13 residues. Germline CDR1 SEHNR, CDR2 FQNEAQ (reference sequence). The CDR3 nucleotides read TGTGCCAGCAGCTTAGAGAACACCGGGGAGCTGTTTTTT. It yields the protein CASSLENTGELFF. Variable domain in full (rest from reference TRBV7-9 and TRBJ2-2): DTGVSQNPRHKITKRGQNVTFRCDPISEHNRLYWYRQTLGQGPEFLTYFQNEAQLEKSRLLSDRFSAERPKGSFSTLEIQRTEQGDSAMYLCASSLENTGELFFGEGSRLTVL.

The gene calls are TRBV5-1 and TRBJ1-1, with D perhaps TRBD1 (6 bases). Per germline, CDR1 SGHRS and CDR2 YFSETQ. The CDR3 sequence is 14 residues long. Deletions cut 2 bases from V and 3 bases from J, with 11 bases between. The CDR3 nucleotides read TGCGCCAGCAGCTTCGGGGAGGGGGACACTGAAGCTTTCTTT. Translated: CASSFGEGDTEAFF. The full variable domain, rest sourced from reference TRBV5-1 and TRBJ1-1, is KAGVTQTPRYLIKTRGQQVTLSCSPISGHRSVSWYQQTPGQGLQFLFEYFSETQRNKGNFPGRFSGRQFSNSRSEMNVSTLELGDSALYLCASSFGEGDTEAFFGQGTRLTVV.

The chain has TRBV28 and TRBJ1-2; no definite D call. Germline assignment: CDR1 MDHEN and CDR2 SYDVKM. V was trimmed by 2 bases and J by 3 bases, leaving 13 bases between them. The CDR3 has 15 amino acids. The CDR3 protein is CASSLPQASYYGYTF. CDR3 sequence (DNA): TGTGCCAGCAGTTTACCTCAGGCCTCTTACTATGGCTACACCTTC.

The rearrangement uses TRBV7-9 and TRBJ2-7; TRBD1 matches at 12 bases. From germline, CDR1 is SEHNR and CDR2 FQNEAQ (reference sequence). The CDR3 is 18 residues long. V shed 2 bases and J 6 bases; nucleotides not matched to a gene: 14. CDR3 bases: TGTGCCAGCAGCTTAAGGGGACAGGGGGCGGCTAGCGGGAGCGAGCAGTACTTC. Its translation is CASSLRGQGAASGSEQYF.

The chain links TRBV5-4 to TRBJ2-1, with 8 nucleotides matching TRBD2. The J segment lost 9 bases and the V segment lost 3 bases, leaving 11 bases of the junction unmatched. The V gene's germline CDR1 is SGHNT and CDR2 YYREEE (reference sequence). This CDR3 is 15 amino acids long. The CDR3 spells CASSSRDSGGVEQFF. The CDR3 bases are TGTGCCAGCAGCTCCCGGGACTCGGGAGGGGTTGAGCAGTTCTTC.

This sequence joins TRBV6-1 and TRBJ2-3; the match to TRBD1 covers 9 bases. This CDR3 region has 16 residues. The ends lost 4 bases at V and 3 bases at J; junction bases unmatched: 8. CDR1 is MNHNS, CDR2 SASEGT, per germline. CDR3 loop: CASSARTGVGTDTQYF. The CDR3 DNA reads TGTGCCAGCAGTGCCAGGACAGGGGTTGGGACAGATACGCAGTATTTT.

The chain joins TRBV6-5 to TRBJ2-7; D remains unclear. The CDR3 has 13 residues. Germline loops: CDR1 MNHEY, CDR2 SVGAGI. The V and J ends lost 4 bases and 4 bases respectively, with 11 bases between them. The CDR3 DNA sequence: TGTGCCAGCAGTTCCAGTTTGCGTTACGAGCAGTACTTC. Its translation: CASSSSLRYEQYF.

V is TRBV6-5 and J is TRBJ2-5; D possibly corresponds to TRBD2 (7 bases). With 6 bases removed from V and 5 bases from J, the gap between germline ends came to 13 bases. The CDR3 is made up of 13 amino acids. Germline lookup yields CDR1 MNHEY and CDR2 SVGAGI. DNA for the CDR3: TGTGCCAGCAGGCCGGGGGGCGCGGAGACCCAGTACTTC. Encoded protein: CASRPGGAETQYF.

The chain has TRBV2 and TRBJ2-1, with 7 bases matching TRBD2. Germline-derived CDR1 and CDR2 are SNHLY and FYNNEI. The CDR3 has 14 amino acids. J was trimmed by 4 bases and V by 10 bases; bases with no gene match: 10. DNA of the CDR3: TGTGCCACCCTAGGAGCGGGAAATTACAATGAGCAGTTCTTC. This sequence encodes CATLGAGNYNEQFF.

The chain employs TRBV7-8 and TRBJ1-3; D not resolved. The CDR3 has 16 residues. Germline-derived CDR1 and CDR2 are SGHVS and FQNEAQ. V lost 1 base, J lost 3 bases, and 13 bases lay in between. The CDR3 DNA sequence: TGTGCCAGCAGCTTAGGATCGCCAAACGGTGGAAACACCATATATTTT. It translates to CASSLGSPNGGNTIYF. Full variable domain (rest looked up from reference TRBV7-8 and TRBJ1-3): GAGVSQSPRYKVAKRGQDVALRCDPISGHVSLFWYQQALGQGPEFLTYFQNEAQLDKSGLPSDRFFAERPEGSVSTLKIQRTQQEDSAVYLCASSLGSPNGGNTIYFGEGSWLTVV.